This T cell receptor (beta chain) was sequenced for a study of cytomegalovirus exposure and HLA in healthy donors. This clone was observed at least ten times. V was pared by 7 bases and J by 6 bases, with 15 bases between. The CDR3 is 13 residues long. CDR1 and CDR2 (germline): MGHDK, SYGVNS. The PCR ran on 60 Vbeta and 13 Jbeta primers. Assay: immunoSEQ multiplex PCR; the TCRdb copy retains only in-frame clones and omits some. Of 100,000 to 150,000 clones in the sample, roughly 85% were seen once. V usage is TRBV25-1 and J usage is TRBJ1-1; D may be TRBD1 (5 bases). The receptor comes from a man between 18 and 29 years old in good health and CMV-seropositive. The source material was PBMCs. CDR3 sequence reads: CASIRPGVSEAFF. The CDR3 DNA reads TGTGCCAGCATCCGACCGGGGGTATCTGAAGCTTTCTTT.